This T cell receptor (beta chain) is from a study of cytomegalovirus exposure and HLA in healthy donors. About the study: Roughly 179 million T cells yielded roughly 100 million unique TCR beta sequences, as an earlier analysis found.

A remark on this clone: Its antigen is not known.

V gave up 6 bases and J gave up 5 bases, with 14 bases separating them. The CDR3 length is 13 residues. Germline-derived CDR1 and CDR2 are MDHEN and SYDVKM. Study-level results: It was confirmed in vitro that a few of the CMV-associated chains were specific for CMV antigens. Among the most significant clusters, several appeared linked to common viral pathogens in a later analysis.

A multiplex PCR was run with 60 Vbeta primers and 13 Jbeta primers. Here immunoSEQ multiplex PCR was the method, and the copy in TCRdb shows in-frame clones only, minus some. The repertoire has fewer than 200,000 clones, 82% of them found once; the top ten carry about 11%. The chain carries TRBV28 and TRBJ2-7; D is possibly TRBD2 (5 bases). The sample comprised PBMCs. This clonotype was obtained from a man in his fifties or sixties in good health and CMV-seropositive. The CDR3: CASSPTRDHEQYF. The CDR3 coding sequence is TGTGCCAGCAGCCCCACTAGGGATCACGAGCAGTACTTC. Full variable domain (missing parts from reference TRBV28 and TRBJ2-7): DVKVTQSSRYLVKRTGEKVFLECVQDMDHENMFWYRQDPGLGLRLIYFSYDVKMKEKGDIPEGYSVSREKKERFSLILESASTNQTSMYLCASSPTRDHEQYFGPGTRLTVT.